These 8 T cell receptor beta chains share one sample of origin, sequenced in a study of T-cell memory formation after mild COVID-19. Via MiXCR, TCRdb re-called the 5' RACE reads, giving one row per CDR3 protein. Of a few hundred thousand distinct CDR3 sequences in the sample, approximately 15% were seen once. Sequencing was done on a sample of PBMCs or a T cell subset sorted from them (not recorded which). The source of these receptors is a man between 18 and 29 years old who had mild COVID-19 (a few samples of this study predate the infection). Cell type and time point are not known.

This clonotype was picked up a small number of times. The chain combines TRBV6-2 or TRBV6-3 with TRBJ2-3; D might be TRBD1 (6 bases). The CDR3 has 15 residues. In germline, CDR1 is MNHEY, CDR2 SVGEGT. Trimming took off 3 bases at V and 4 bases at J, with 14 bases between the two ends. This CDR3 reads CASSYRQGLPDTQYF. The CDR3 DNA reads as TGTGCCAGCAGTTATAGGCAGGGGCTACCAGATACGCAGTATTTT.

This clonotype was seen a few times. The rearrangement uses TRBV4-2 and TRBJ2-2; 11 bases are a match to TRBD1. V was clipped by 4 bases and J by 5 bases; unmatched bases: 6. Germline-derived CDR1 and CDR2 are LGHNA and YNFKEQ. The CDR3 is 16 residues long. CDR3 amino acids: CASSPRDRGITGELFF. CDR3 sequence (DNA): TGTGCCAGCAGCCCGCGGGACAGGGGGATAACCGGGGAGCTGTTTTTT.

This clonotype has only a few counts. A junction end diverges from the germline sequence, so it may reflect a read error. J is TRBJ1-2 and V is TRBV5-1; D is unresolved. The CDR3 runs to 13 residues. Germline CDR1 and CDR2: SGHRS and YFSETQ. CDR3 sequence reads: CASRLGREFGYTF. The DNA for the CDR3 is TGCGCCAGCAGATTGGGAAGGGAGTTTGGCTACACCTTC.

The chain has TRBV7-2 and TRBJ2-2; D might be TRBD1 (5 bases). V dropped 5 bases and J dropped 5 bases, with 18 bases sitting between them. The CDR3 runs to 16 residues. Germline V CDR1 and CDR2: SGHTA, FQGNSA. CDR3 sequence: CASSDIGRDRTGELFF. Here the CDR3 DNA reads TGTGCCAGCAGCGACATAGGCAGGGATCGGACCGGGGAGCTGTTTTTT.

J is TRBJ2-7 and V is TRBV3-1; TRBD2 agrees at 8 bases. V gave up 5 bases and J gave up 6 bases; unmatched junction bases: 3. The CDR3 loop spans 12 amino acids. Germline V gene sequence: CDR1 LGHDT, CDR2 YNNKEL (reference sequence). The CDR3 is CASSRSGGEQYF. In DNA, the CDR3 is TGTGCCAGCAGCAGGAGCGGGGGCGAGCAGTACTTC.

The V and J genes are TRBV12-3 or TRBV12-4 and TRBJ1-5; D gene uncertain. V shed 1 base and J shed 1 base, with 8 bases lying between them. The CDR3 runs to 15 residues. DNA of the CDR3: TGTGCCAGCAGTTTAGGTCTGGGAAGCAATCAGCCCCAGCATTTT. It encodes CASSLGLGSNQPQHF.

The table lists this clonotype with many counts. The gene calls are TRBV12-3 or TRBV12-4 and TRBJ1-1, with D unclear. The CDR3 covers 15 residues. Trimming took 3 bases from V and 4 from J, leaving 15 bases between them. The CDR3 DNA follows: TGTGCCAGCAGTTTTCTACCGGGCACGGGCACTGAAGCTTTCTTT. Its translation is CASSFLPGTGTEAFF.

This clonotype was seen more than once but under ten times. This chain uses TRBV12-3 or TRBV12-4 with TRBJ1-1; D call uncertain. CDR3 length: 13 residues. V lost 6 bases, J lost 1 base, and 9 bases lay in between. The CDR3 is CASRPGSNTEAFF. The CDR3 bases are TGTGCCAGCAGGCCGGGGTCGAACACTGAAGCTTTCTTT.